These 27 T cell receptor beta chains originate from one sample sequenced in a study of blood T cell repertoires in COVID-19. Assay used: immunoSEQ multiplex PCR; TCRdb lists only in-frame clones, some missing. The table has about 670,000 clones, 75% to 90% seen once. The sample consisted of peripheral blood. These TCRs come from a woman younger than 35 with acute or convalescent COVID-19.

The chain's CDR3 is CAWSALYAPNTEAFF. In DNA, the CDR3 is TGTGCCTGGAGTGCCCTCTACGCCCCGAACACTGAAGCTTTCTTT. The chain combines TRBV30 with TRBJ1-1, with unresolved D. CDR1 and CDR2 (germline): GTSNPN, SVGIG (reference sequence). V shed 1 base and J shed 1 base, with 13 bases lying between them. This CDR3 is 15 amino acids long.

The genes are TRBV28 and TRBJ2-3, with 8 bases fitting TRBD2. The CDR3 totals 16 residues. Trimming cost V 1 base and J 3 bases; bases outside gene matches: 6. Germline lookup yields CDR1 MDHEN and CDR2 SYDVKM. CDR3 in amino acids: CASSLSPRGVTDTQYF. CDR3 in DNA: TGTGCCAGCAGTTTATCTCCGCGGGGGGTGACAGATACGCAGTATTTT.

This chain joins TRBV6-5 and TRBJ1-2; perhaps TRBD1 as D (5 bases). The CDR3 spans 15 residues. Germline loops: CDR1 MNHEY, CDR2 SVGAGI. The germline V and J ends were trimmed by 5 bases and 2 bases, with 15 bases remaining between them. The CDR3 loop is CASSLKSDTNYGYTF. CDR3 nucleotides: TGTGCCAGCAGTCTTAAATCGGACACCAACTATGGCTACACCTTC.

In this sample, this clone turned up once. The gene calls are TRBV12-3 or TRBV12-4 and TRBJ2-3, with D maybe TRBD2 (5 bases). The CDR3 is 13 residues long. V lost 7 bases and J lost 1, with 9 bases in between. DNA of the CDR3: TGTGCCAGCACGAATAGCGGCACAGATACGCAGTATTTT. Translation gives CASTNSGTDTQYF.

The chain joins TRBV6-5 to TRBJ1-1, with 7 bases that match TRBD1. This CDR3 has 14 amino acids. Germline CDR1 and CDR2: MNHEY and SVGAGI. With 6 bases clipped from V and 3 bases from J, the junction kept 7 bases outside the gene matches. CDR3 residues: CASSRGSGHTEAFF. In nucleotides, the CDR3 is TGTGCCAGCAGCAGGGGGAGTGGGCACACTGAAGCTTTCTTT.

V and J are TRBV6-6 and TRBJ1-5; 7 nucleotides agree with TRBD1. Germline CDR1 is MNHNY and CDR2 is SVGAGI (reference sequence). This CDR3 comprises 14 residues. V shed 6 bases and J 7 bases; nucleotides not matched to a gene: 9. CDR3 DNA: TGTGCCAGCAGGACAGGGAGCCTGGAACAGCCCCAGCATTTT. It encodes CASRTGSLEQPQHF.

The CDR3 loop is CASSLPQDSDNYGYTF. CDR3 bases: TGTGCCAGCAGCTTGCCTCAAGACAGTGACAACTATGGCTACACCTTC. This chain uses TRBV11-3 with TRBJ1-2, with D possibly TRBD1 on 5 matching bases. V was clipped by 3 bases and J by 2 bases, with 16 bases between them. Germline assignment: CDR1 SGHNT and CDR2 YENEEA. This CDR3 is built from 16 residues.

In its sample, this clone was seen once. This chain links TRBV29-1 with TRBJ1-1, with 9 bases that match TRBD1. This CDR3 has 11 residues. V lost 7 bases, J lost 3 bases, and 0 bases stayed unmatched. Germline V gene data show CDR1 as SQVTM and CDR2 as ANQGSEA. The CDR3 here is CSGDRDTEAFF. CDR3 DNA: TGCAGCGGGGACAGGGACACTGAAGCTTTCTTT.

The chain recombines TRBV5-1 with TRBJ2-1, with a possible D match to TRBD2 (5 bases). CDR1 is SGHRS and CDR2 is YFSETQ in the germline V gene. Between the trimmed V and J ends, which lost 3 bases and 0 bases, there was a span of 13 bases. The CDR3 extends over 16 amino acids. CDR3 amino acids: CASSWLEGSSYNEQFF. The DNA for the CDR3 is TGCGCCAGCAGCTGGCTAGAAGGGAGCTCCTACAATGAGCAGTTCTTC.

CDR3 residues: CASSPTGQGTYEQYF. The CDR3 nucleotides are TGTGCCAGCAGTCCGACGGGACAGGGGACCTACGAGCAGTACTTC. J is TRBJ2-7 and V is TRBV25-1; 10 bases are shared with TRBD1. With V trimmed by 5 bases and J by 2 bases, 6 bases remained unmatched. In germline, CDR1 is MGHDK, CDR2 SYGVNS. This CDR3 spans 15 amino acids.

This clone showed up just a few times. This rearrangement joins TRBV30 to TRBJ1-6; TRBD1 agrees at 9 bases. V dropped 3 bases and J dropped 7; count of bases not matched to a gene: 7. The germline V gene encodes CDR1 GTSNPN and CDR2 SVGIG (reference sequence). The CDR3 consists of 15 residues. CDR3 DNA sequence: TGTGCCTGGAGCGACCTTGGGACAGGGAATTCACCCCTCCACTTT. Protein product: CAWSDLGTGNSPLHF.

The rearrangement uses TRBV7-2 and TRBJ1-2; 7 bases line up with TRBD1. CDR1 and CDR2 (germline): SGHTA, FQGNSA. Trimming took 0 bases from V and 2 from J; bases not matched to a gene: 0. The CDR3 loop spans 14 amino acids. This chain's CDR3 is CASSLADRNYGYTF. The CDR3 coding sequence is TGTGCCAGCAGCTTAGCGGACAGGAACTATGGCTACACCTTC.

With regard to this clone: Other DNA variants within this sample encode the same CDR3. The chain is built from TRBV6-5 and TRBJ1-1; 7 positions match TRBD1. The V gene end was trimmed by 8 bases and the J gene end by 1 base; junction bases not matched to a gene: 1. Germline-derived CDR1 and CDR2 are MNHEY and SVGAGI. There are 12 residues in the CDR3. This chain's CDR3 is CASRQGNTEAFF. For the CDR3, the DNA is TGTGCCAGCCGACAGGGGAACACTGAAGCTTTCTTT.

This sequence joins TRBV19 and TRBJ1-2, with 7 nucleotides matching TRBD1. The CDR3 totals 13 residues. Losses at the gene ends were 5 bases for V and 4 bases for J; bases not matched to a gene: 4. Looked up from germline, CDR1 is LNHDA and CDR2 is SQIVND (reference sequence). CDR3 sequence: CASSVGTAYGYTF. The CDR3 region has the DNA TGTGCCAGTAGTGTCGGGACAGCCTATGGCTACACCTTC.

This clone was counted at least ten times. The DNA for the CDR3 is TGTGCCAGCAGCTTGACAGGGACGGCCGGGGAGCTGTTTTTT. It encodes CASSLTGTAGELFF. The rearrangement joins TRBV6-4 to TRBJ2-2; 7 bases are a match to TRBD1. CDR1 is MRHNA, CDR2 SNTAGT, per germline. V lost 6 bases to trimming and J lost 6 bases; unmatched junction nucleotides: 7. The CDR3 runs to 14 residues.

V gene TRBV3-1 (or the pseudogene TRBV3-2) combines with J gene TRBJ2-7; TRBD2 is a possible D gene (6 bases). CDR1 is LGHDT, CDR2 YNNKEL, per germline (reference sequence). This CDR3 contains 14 residues. V was shortened by 8 bases and J by 4 bases, with 18 bases between the two germline ends. The CDR3 region is CASSISGGVYEQYF. CDR3 coding DNA: TGTGCCAGCTCCATCTCCGGCGGGGTTTACGAGCAGTACTTC.

The chain joins TRBV7-2 to TRBJ2-3, with 9 bases matching TRBD2. Germline CDR1 SGHTA, CDR2 FQGNSA. The CDR3 has 15 amino acids. The J segment lost 5 bases and the V segment lost 6 bases, leaving 9 bases of the junction unmatched. The CDR3 reads CASRPQASGVDTQYF. The DNA for the CDR3 is TGTGCCAGCAGGCCACAGGCTAGCGGGGTAGATACGCAGTATTTT.

This chain joins TRBV12-3 or TRBV12-4 and TRBJ1-2; D is undetermined. This CDR3 region has 13 residues. V was trimmed by 6 bases and J by 0 bases, leaving 8 bases between them. CDR3 nucleotide sequence: TGTGCCAGCAGGCCCGGGACTAACTATGGCTACACCTTC. It codes for CASRPGTNYGYTF.

This rearrangement joins TRBV4-1 to TRBJ1-2; a weak D match, TRBD1 (5 bases). Germline V gene sequence: CDR1 MGHRA, CDR2 YSYEKL. The V end was cut by 1 base, the J end by 2 bases, with 11 bases between. The CDR3 loop spans 15 amino acids. The CDR3 region has the DNA TGCGCCAGCAGCCAAGTCGCCCAGGGAAACTATGGCTACACCTTC. Translating gives CASSQVAQGNYGYTF.

This rearrangement joins TRBV6-1 to TRBJ2-2, with 7 positions matching TRBD2. The V and J ends lost 1 base and 4 bases, in that order; junction bases with no gene match: 6. This CDR3 is 16 amino acids long. CDR1 is MNHNS, CDR2 SASEGT, per germline. The CDR3 sequence is CASSEGGGWTTGELFF. The CDR3 nucleotides are TGTGCCAGCAGTGAAGGGGGGGGATGGACCACCGGGGAGCTGTTTTTT.

The chain carries TRBV6-5 and TRBJ2-3, with D unresolved. Germline loops: CDR1 MNHEY, CDR2 SVGAGI. V lost 2 bases, J lost 0 bases, and 9 bases lay in between. There are 15 residues in the CDR3. CDR3 amino acids: CASSYGTYSTDTQYF. The CDR3 DNA sequence: TGTGCCAGCAGTTACGGTACCTATAGCACAGATACGCAGTATTTT.

The chain joins TRBV5-1 to TRBJ2-5; maybe TRBD2 (6 bases). The V gene's germline CDR1 is SGHRS and CDR2 YFSETQ. CDR3 length: 13 amino acids. V lost 2 bases, J lost 5 bases, and 10 bases lay in between. The CDR3 sequence: CASSFWGRETQYF. In DNA, the CDR3 is TGCGCCAGCAGCTTTTGGGGGAGGGAGACCCAGTACTTC.

J is TRBJ2-7 and V is TRBV9; 8 nucleotides line up with TRBD2. V shed 3 bases and J 2 bases; nucleotides not matched to a gene: 4. This CDR3 spans 14 amino acids. In germline, CDR1 is SGDLS, CDR2 YYNGEE. The CDR3 protein is CASSGLAGPYEQYF. CDR3 DNA: TGTGCCAGCAGCGGATTAGCGGGGCCCTACGAGCAGTACTTC.

The CDR3: CASKNMRDRLMNTEAFF. The CDR3 region has the DNA TGTGCCAGTAAAAATATGCGGGACAGGCTAATGAACACTGAAGCTTTCTTT. V and J are TRBV19 and TRBJ1-1; 8 bases are shared with TRBD1. CDR1 LNHDA and CDR2 SQIVND come from the germline V gene (reference sequence). The CDR3 spans 17 residues. With V trimmed by 7 bases and J by 0 bases, 13 bases remained unmatched.

The chain couples TRBV19 to TRBJ1-2, with TRBD1 as a possible D gene (5 bases). The CDR3 covers 14 residues. The V end lost 3 bases, the J end lost 7 bases, and 15 bases lay between the germline ends. Germline CDR1 reads LNHDA; CDR2 reads SQIVND (reference sequence). The CDR3 sequence is CASSMEQGSGGYTF. In nucleotides, the CDR3 is TGTGCCAGTAGTATGGAGCAGGGTTCGGGTGGCTACACCTTC.

J is TRBJ1-1 and V is TRBV27, with D possibly TRBD1 on 6 matching bases. The CDR3 consists of 13 residues. Germline V gene lookup returns CDR1 MNHEY and CDR2 SMNVEV (reference sequence). V was clipped by 2 bases and J by 4 bases, with 8 bases between them. The CDR3 DNA sequence: TGTGCCAGCAGTTTACAGGGGATCACTGAAGCTTTCTTT. It encodes CASSLQGITEAFF.

On this clone itself: Other DNA sequences in the sample encode the same CDR3. V and J are TRBV19 and TRBJ2-7; a possible D gene is TRBD1 (6 bases). V lost 2 bases, J lost 0 bases, and 8 bases lay in between. Germline V gene data show CDR1 as LNHDA and CDR2 as SQIVND (reference sequence). The CDR3 loop spans 14 amino acids. Here the CDR3 DNA reads TGTGCCAGTAGTATAACAGGGAGCTCCTACGAGCAGTACTTC. The encoded protein is CASSITGSSYEQYF.